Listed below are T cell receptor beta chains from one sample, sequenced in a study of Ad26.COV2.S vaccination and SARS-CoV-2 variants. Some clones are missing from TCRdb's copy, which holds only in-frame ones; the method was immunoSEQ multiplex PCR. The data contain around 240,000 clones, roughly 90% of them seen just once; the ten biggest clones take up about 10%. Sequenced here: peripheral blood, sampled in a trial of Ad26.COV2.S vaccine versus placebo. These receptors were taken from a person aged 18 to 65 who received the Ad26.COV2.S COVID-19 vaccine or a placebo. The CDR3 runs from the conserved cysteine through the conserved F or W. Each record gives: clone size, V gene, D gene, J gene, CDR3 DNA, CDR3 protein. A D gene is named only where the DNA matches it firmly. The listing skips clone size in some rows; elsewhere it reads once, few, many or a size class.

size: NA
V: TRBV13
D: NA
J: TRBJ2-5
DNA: TGTGCCAGCAGCTTAGTAGCTCAAGGGAAGTACGTGGAGACCCAGTACTTC
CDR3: CASSLVAQGKYVETQYF

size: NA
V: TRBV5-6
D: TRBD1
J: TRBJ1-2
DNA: TGTGCCAGCATGTTTTGGGCGTGGACAGGGGGTGACTATGGCTACACCTTC
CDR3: CASMFWAWTGGDYGYTF

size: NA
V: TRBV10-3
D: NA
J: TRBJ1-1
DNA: TGTGCCATCAGTGGGGTAGTGAACACTGAAGCTTTCTTT
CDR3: CAISGVVNTEAFF

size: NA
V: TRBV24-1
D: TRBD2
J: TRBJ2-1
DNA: TGTGCCACCAGTGATTTGTCCACGGGAAAGGGACTAGCGGGAGAGGGCCTTAGGAATGAGCAGTTCTTC
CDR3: CATSDLSTGKGLAGEGLRNEQFF

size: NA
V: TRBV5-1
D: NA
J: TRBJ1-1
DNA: TGCGCCAGCAGCTTGATCTTGGGCACTGAAGCTTTCTTT
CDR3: CASSLILGTEAFF

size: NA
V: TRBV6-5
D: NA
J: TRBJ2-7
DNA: TGTGCCAGCAGCAACCCTAGCTCCTACGAGCAGTACTTC
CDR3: CASSNPSSYEQYF

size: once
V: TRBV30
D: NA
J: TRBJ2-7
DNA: TGTGCCTGGAGTGGAGGAGAGCAGTACTTC
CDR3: CAWSGGEQYF

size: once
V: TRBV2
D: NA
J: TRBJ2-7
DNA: TGTGCCGACGCCGGGGAGAGGGGCTACGAGCAGTACTTC
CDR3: CADAGERGYEQYF

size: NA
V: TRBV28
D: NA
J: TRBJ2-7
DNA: TGTGCCAGCAACCCGGGTCGCGCTTCCTACGAGCAGTACTTC
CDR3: CASNPGRASYEQYF

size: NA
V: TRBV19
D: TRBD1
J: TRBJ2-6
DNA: TGTGCCAGTACCTCTATGGGGTGGGACAGGGTAGGTAGGTCCGGGGCCAACGTCCTGACTTTC
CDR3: CASTSMGWDRVGRSGANVLTF